This T cell receptor (beta chain) was observed in a study of response to subunit inactivated influenza vaccine. This CDR3 is built from 14 residues. The germline CDR1 and CDR2 sequences are MNHEY and SVGAGI. V was pared by 0 bases and J by 5 bases, with 3 bases of the junction left unmatched. TCRdb itself ran the RT-PCR reads through MiXCR, one entry per CDR3 protein. In the table there are over 650,000 distinct CDR3 sequences, roughly 20% of which are singletons. Regarding the study as a whole: Researchers suggested that each seasonal influenza vaccination recruits few new T cells.

As regards this clonotype: Its specificity is not known.

Specimen: PBMCs from blood, collected 5 days after vaccination. The receptor's source is a man aged 45 to 65 who received an inactivated influenza vaccine. This chain joins TRBV6-5 and TRBJ1-1; 7 nucleotides line up with TRBD1. CDR3: CASSYSPGGTEAFF. The CDR3 nucleotides read TGTGCCAGCAGTTACTCGCCAGGGGGGACTGAAGCTTTCTTT.